This TCR beta chain is drawn from a study of blood T cell repertoires in COVID-19. Overall study: The United States, Italy and Spain were the sources of the acute and convalescent COVID-19 samples.

The CDR3 extends over 13 amino acids. V gave up 5 bases and J gave up 4 bases; unmatched junction bases: 4. The germline gives CDR1 SGHAT, CDR2 FQNNGV. The protocol was immunoSEQ multiplex PCR, while the TCRdb copy is restricted to in-frame clones and leaves out a portion. Counted here are some 110,000 clones, around 83% occurring once; the ten biggest clones make up less than 20%. The sequenced material came from peripheral blood. The chain has TRBV11-2 and TRBJ2-5, with 7 positions matching TRBD2. The clonotype originates from an elderly woman with acute or convalescent COVID-19. CDR3 sequence reads: CASSRTRVETQYF. The DNA of the CDR3 is TGTGCCAGCAGCAGGACTAGGGTAGAGACCCAGTACTTC.